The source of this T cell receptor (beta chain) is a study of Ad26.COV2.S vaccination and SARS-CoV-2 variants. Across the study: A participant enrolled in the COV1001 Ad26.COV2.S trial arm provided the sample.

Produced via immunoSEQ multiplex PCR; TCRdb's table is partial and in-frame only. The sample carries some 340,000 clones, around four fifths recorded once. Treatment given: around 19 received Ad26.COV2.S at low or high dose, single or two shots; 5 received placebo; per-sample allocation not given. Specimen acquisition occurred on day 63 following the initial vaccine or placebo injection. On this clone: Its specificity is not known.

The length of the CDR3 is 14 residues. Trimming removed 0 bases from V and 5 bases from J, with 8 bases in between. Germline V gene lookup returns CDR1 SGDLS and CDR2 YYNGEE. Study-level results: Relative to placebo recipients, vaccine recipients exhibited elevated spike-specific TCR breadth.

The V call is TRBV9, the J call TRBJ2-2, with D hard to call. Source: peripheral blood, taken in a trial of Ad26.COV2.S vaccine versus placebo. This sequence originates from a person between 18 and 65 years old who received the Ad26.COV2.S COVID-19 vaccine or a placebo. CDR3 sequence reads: CASSVVWGTGELFF. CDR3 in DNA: TGTGCCAGCAGCGTAGTGTGGGGAACCGGGGAGCTGTTTTTT.